This T cell receptor (beta chain) was documented in a study of T cell responses to AZD1222 COVID-19 vaccine. Broader study findings: Every sample of the repertoires postdated the peak T cell response. Baseline seropositives among AZD1222 recipients totaled only six or seven.

The repertoire was sequenced with immunoSEQ multiplex PCR; TCRdb's copy has only in-frame clones and lacks some. The table has some 96,000 clones, about 88% seen once. V was pared by 6 bases and J by 8 bases, with 22 bases between. The CDR3 sequence is 16 residues long. Germline CDR1 reads WSHSY; CDR2 reads SAAADI. With respect to this clone: Its antigen is unknown.

Here the sequenced sample was peripheral blood, taken 28 days after the second AZD1222 dose. The chain joins TRBV10-2 to TRBJ1-4; D perhaps matches TRBD1 (5 bases). This TCR was recovered from an adult who received the AZD1222 COVID-19 vaccine. The CDR3 sequence is CASRNGGGTGSEKLFF. CDR3 sequence (DNA): TGCGCCAGCAGGAACGGTGGGGGGACTGGAAGCGAAAAACTGTTTTTT.